These T cell receptor beta chains were read from a single sample in a study of blood T cells in healthy people across ages. MiXCR was run by TCRdb on the 5' RACE reads, yielding one entry per CDR3 protein. The sample lists roughly 800,000 distinct CDR3 sequences, roughly 24% occurring once. These data also featured in a second study, about T cells of mothers and their children.

The sample taken for sequencing was blood. These receptors were obtained from a boy aged 10-17 years in good health. The conserved cysteine and the conserved F or W are not part of the CDR3 here. Fields, in order: V gene, J gene, CDR3 length, clone size, CDR3 protein. Clone size appears in some rows only: once, few, many, or a class for an expanded clone.

>TRBV6-5|TRBJ1-4|12|NA
ASRIAGVNEKLF
>TRBV4-2|TRBJ2-1|10|NA
ASSLTPGKQF
>TRBV7-9|TRBJ1-5|13|NA
ASSSSDSANQPQH
>TRBV4-1|TRBJ2-1|13|few
ASSPRGLADNEQF
>TRBV7-2|NA|13|NA
ASSLDSLVYNEQF
>TRBV5-5|NA|13|few
ASSLGGSIVREQY
>TRBV20-1|TRBJ1-2|13|NA
SARADYPIGDGYT
>TRBV4-2|TRBJ2-3|14|NA
ASSQDSSGGADTQY
>TRBV9|TRBJ2-3|13|NA
ASSVGARATDTQY
>TRBV7-9|TRBJ2-7|14|few
ASSVGGTRSSYEQY
>TRBV24-1|TRBJ1-4|12|NA
ATSDLLVGEKLF
>TRBV27|TRBJ2-5|15|NA
ASKAASGGVTGETQY
>TRBV15|TRBJ2-4|14|NA
ATSRDSTLAKNIQY
>TRBV20-1|TRBJ1-2|10|once
SAIGTGPGYT
>TRBV20-1|TRBJ1-1|11|NA
SASSTGEVEAF
>TRBV15|TRBJ2-1|15|NA
ATSNDRGRASYNEQF
>TRBV6-5|NA|12|NA
ASSYVRGRDEQY
>TRBV7-8|TRBJ2-3|17|once
ASSPAREGLRSSTDTQY
>TRBV12-3/TRBV12-4|TRBJ1-6|9|NA
ASSLRGHLH
>TRBV12-3/TRBV12-4|NA|14|NA
ASSPFLAGDYNEQF
>TRBV14|TRBJ2-7|14|few
ASSQTGQGFLYEQY
>TRBV6-5|TRBJ1-1|9|NA
ASGQGLGAF
>TRBV3-1|TRBJ1-3|10|few
AGGGPGNTIY
>TRBV28|TRBJ1-5|13|NA
ASSLSPYGFQPQH
>TRBV20-1|TRBJ1-2|11|many
SAEGQGNYGYT
>TRBV7-3|TRBJ2-2|12|few
ASSRGTYTGELF
>TRBV5-1|TRBJ2-5|13|NA
ASSATSGGPETQY
>TRBV6-1|TRBJ1-1|10|few
ASSRVDTEAF
>TRBV6-5|TRBJ2-4|13|NA
ASSYGAGTSNIQY
>TRBV7-2|TRBJ2-5|14|few
ASSFLRAAGQETQY
>TRBV6-4|TRBJ1-1|11|NA
ASSAKGNTEAF
>TRBV28|NA|15|NA
ASSLIQSGTSKGEQY
>TRBV12-3/TRBV12-4|TRBJ2-5|15|few
ASSFGSPFSGEETQY
>TRBV19|TRBJ2-4|14|once
ASSIETGGIKNIQY
>TRBV4-1|TRBJ1-5|15|many
ASSQPGQGFPLRPQH
>TRBV18|TRBJ2-5|11|few
ASSAAGSETQY
>TRBV4-1|TRBJ2-4|16|few
ASSPGRSSGVYKNIRY
>TRBV15|TRBJ1-1|13|NA
ATSSEFREPLSAF
>TRBV29-1|TRBJ2-2|13|NA
SVGGENSNTGELF
>TRBV13|TRBJ2-3|14|NA
ASSLEQGARTDTQY
>TRBV24-1|TRBJ2-7|13|NA
AASDTTSGSYEQY
>TRBV19|TRBJ1-1|11|NA
ASSPSMDAEAF
>TRBV7-2|TRBJ2-2|10|NA
ASSLEDGELF
>TRBV29-1|TRBJ2-1|12|few
SVGVGGPGNEQF
>TRBV6-1|TRBJ2-5|12|few
ASILSLAQETQY
>TRBV11-2|NA|16|few
ASSLMLAGGEVYNEQF